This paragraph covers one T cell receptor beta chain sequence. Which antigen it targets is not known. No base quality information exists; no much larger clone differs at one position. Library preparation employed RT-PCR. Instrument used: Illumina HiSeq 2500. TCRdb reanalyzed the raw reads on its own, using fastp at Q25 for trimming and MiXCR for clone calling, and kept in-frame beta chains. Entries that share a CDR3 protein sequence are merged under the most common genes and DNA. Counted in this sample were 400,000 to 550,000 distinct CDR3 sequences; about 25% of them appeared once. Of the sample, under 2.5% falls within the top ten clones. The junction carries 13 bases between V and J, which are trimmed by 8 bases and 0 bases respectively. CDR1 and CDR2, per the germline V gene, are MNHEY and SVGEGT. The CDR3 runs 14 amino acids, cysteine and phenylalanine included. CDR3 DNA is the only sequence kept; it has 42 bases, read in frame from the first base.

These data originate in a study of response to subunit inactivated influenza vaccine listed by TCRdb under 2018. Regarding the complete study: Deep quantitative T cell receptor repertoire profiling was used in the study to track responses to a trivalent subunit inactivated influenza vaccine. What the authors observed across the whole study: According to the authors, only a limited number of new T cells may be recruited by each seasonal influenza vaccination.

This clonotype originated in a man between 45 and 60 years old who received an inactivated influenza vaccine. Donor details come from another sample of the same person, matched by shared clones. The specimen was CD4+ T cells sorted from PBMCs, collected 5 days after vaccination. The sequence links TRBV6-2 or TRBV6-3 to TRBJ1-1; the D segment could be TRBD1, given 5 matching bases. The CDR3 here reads CASWNRRVNTEAFF. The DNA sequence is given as TGTGCCAGCTGGAACAGGAGGGTGAACACTGAAGCTTTCTTT.